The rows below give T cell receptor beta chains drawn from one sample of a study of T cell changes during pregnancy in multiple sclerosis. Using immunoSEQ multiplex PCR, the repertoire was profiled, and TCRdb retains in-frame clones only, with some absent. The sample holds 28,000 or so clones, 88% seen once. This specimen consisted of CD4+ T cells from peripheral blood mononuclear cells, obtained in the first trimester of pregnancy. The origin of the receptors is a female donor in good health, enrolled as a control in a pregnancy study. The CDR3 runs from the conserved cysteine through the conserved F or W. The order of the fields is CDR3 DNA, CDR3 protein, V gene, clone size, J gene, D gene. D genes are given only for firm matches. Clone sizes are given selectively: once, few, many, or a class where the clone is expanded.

cdr3_nt: TGTGCCAGCTCGCAGGAATTTAACACTGAAGCTTTCTTT
cdr3_aa: CASSQEFNTEAFF
v_call: TRBV18
clone_size: NA
j_call: TRBJ1-1
d_call: NA

cdr3_nt: TGTGCCAGCAGCTTAGATACAGGGGGCAATGGCTACACCTTC
cdr3_aa: CASSLDTGGNGYTF
v_call: TRBV7-2
clone_size: NA
j_call: TRBJ1-2
d_call: TRBD1

cdr3_nt: TGTGCCAGCAGCTTCGCAGGGGGCACGGGAAACACCATATATTTT
cdr3_aa: CASSFAGGTGNTIYF
v_call: TRBV11-3
clone_size: once
j_call: TRBJ1-3
d_call: TRBD1

cdr3_nt: TGTGCCAGCAGCTTGTACAGGGATCGCGAAAAACTGTTTTTT
cdr3_aa: CASSLYRDREKLFF
v_call: TRBV5-4
clone_size: NA
j_call: TRBJ1-4
d_call: NA

cdr3_nt: TGTGCCAGCAGCTTGTCTGGACATTGGGGAAACACCATATATTTT
cdr3_aa: CASSLSGHWGNTIYF
v_call: TRBV5-8
clone_size: NA
j_call: TRBJ1-3
d_call: NA

cdr3_nt: TGCGCCAGCAGCCCCCCGAGCGGGACAGGGTCAGAGACCCAGTACTTC
cdr3_aa: CASSPPSGTGSETQYF
v_call: TRBV5-1
clone_size: NA
j_call: TRBJ2-5
d_call: TRBD1

cdr3_nt: TGTGCCAGCAGCAAAGAGTACTATCCTTTCCAAAACACTGAAGCTTTCTTT
cdr3_aa: CASSKEYYPFQNTEAFF
v_call: TRBV21-1
clone_size: once
j_call: TRBJ1-1
d_call: NA

cdr3_nt: TGTGCCAGCAGCCCGACTAGCGGGGGAAACTACGAGCAGTACTTC
cdr3_aa: CASSPTSGGNYEQYF
v_call: TRBV11-2
clone_size: NA
j_call: TRBJ2-7
d_call: TRBD2

cdr3_nt: TGTGCCAGTAGTAAACCGGGACAGGGGCTGGGTGAAGCTTTCTTT
cdr3_aa: CASSKPGQGLGEAFF
v_call: TRBV19
clone_size: few
j_call: TRBJ1-1
d_call: TRBD1

cdr3_nt: TGTGCCAGCAGCTTCCTTAGCGGGGGGCCTCAAGAGACCCAGTACTTC
cdr3_aa: CASSFLSGGPQETQYF
v_call: TRBV5-4
clone_size: NA
j_call: TRBJ2-5
d_call: TRBD2

cdr3_nt: TGTGCCTGGAGTGTAGGGGCGGGGGGGATCACCGGGGAGCTGTTTTTT
cdr3_aa: CAWSVGAGGITGELFF
v_call: TRBV30
clone_size: once
j_call: TRBJ2-2
d_call: TRBD2

cdr3_nt: TGTGCCATCAGAGCCTCCGGGACAGGGACCACTGAAGCTTTCTTT
cdr3_aa: CAIRASGTGTTEAFF
v_call: TRBV10-3
clone_size: NA
j_call: TRBJ1-1
d_call: TRBD1

cdr3_nt: TGTGCCAGCAGCTCCCGATCTGCGGGTGAGACCCAGTACTTC
cdr3_aa: CASSSRSAGETQYF
v_call: TRBV11-3
clone_size: NA
j_call: TRBJ2-5
d_call: NA

cdr3_nt: TGTGCCAGCAGCTTAGGCTCGGGGGACAGCTTGAACACTGAAGCTTTCTTT
cdr3_aa: CASSLGSGDSLNTEAFF
v_call: TRBV7-9
clone_size: NA
j_call: TRBJ1-1
d_call: TRBD1

cdr3_nt: TGTGCCTGGAGGAGTGCCTACGAGCAGTACTTC
cdr3_aa: CAWRSAYEQYF
v_call: TRBV30
clone_size: once
j_call: TRBJ2-7
d_call: NA

cdr3_nt: TGCGCCAGCAACCCGGTGGGGGGCTATGGCTACACCTTC
cdr3_aa: CASNPVGGYGYTF
v_call: TRBV4-1
clone_size: NA
j_call: TRBJ1-2
d_call: NA

cdr3_nt: TGTGCCAGCGTCAATACGGGGGGGATTAGCTACACCTTC
cdr3_aa: CASVNTGGISYTF
v_call: TRBV7-2
clone_size: NA
j_call: TRBJ1-2
d_call: NA

cdr3_nt: TGCAGCGTGACCGGGACAGGAAGAGGCTCCTACGAGCAGTACTTC
cdr3_aa: CSVTGTGRGSYEQYF
v_call: TRBV29-1
clone_size: NA
j_call: TRBJ2-7
d_call: TRBD1

cdr3_nt: TGCGCCAGCAGCCCCCGGACAGGGGGTGGCTACACCTTC
cdr3_aa: CASSPRTGGGYTF
v_call: TRBV4-3
clone_size: NA
j_call: TRBJ1-2
d_call: TRBD1

cdr3_nt: TGTGCCAGCAGCGTAGGGAGCTCCTATAATTCACCCCTCCACTTT
cdr3_aa: CASSVGSSYNSPLHF
v_call: TRBV9
clone_size: NA
j_call: TRBJ1-6
d_call: NA

cdr3_nt: TGTGCCTGGAGGGGGACAGGGTTTGGAAACATTCAGTACTTC
cdr3_aa: CAWRGTGFGNIQYF
v_call: TRBV30
clone_size: NA
j_call: TRBJ2-4
d_call: TRBD1

cdr3_nt: TGTGCCAGCAGCTACTTACAGGGGGGTAATGAAAAACTGTTTTTT
cdr3_aa: CASSYLQGGNEKLFF
v_call: TRBV7-8
clone_size: NA
j_call: TRBJ1-4
d_call: TRBD1

cdr3_nt: TGTGCTAGTGGTTCCGAGGCCCCCTACGAGCAGTACTTC
cdr3_aa: CASGSEAPYEQYF
v_call: TRBV12-5
clone_size: once
j_call: TRBJ2-7
d_call: NA

cdr3_nt: TGTGCCAGCAGTTCCTCCGGAGTAGCGGGGGGGAGTGAGCAGTTCTTC
cdr3_aa: CASSSSGVAGGSEQFF
v_call: TRBV6-6
clone_size: NA
j_call: TRBJ2-1
d_call: TRBD2

cdr3_nt: TGTGCCAGCAGAAATCCCGACAACGCTGAAGCTTTCTTT
cdr3_aa: CASRNPDNAEAFF
v_call: TRBV6-6
clone_size: NA
j_call: TRBJ1-1
d_call: NA